This TCR beta chain originates from a study of CD8 T cells in Susac syndrome. The CDR3 consists of 15 residues. V shed 8 bases and J 2 bases; nucleotides not matched to a gene: 9. Germline V CDR1 and CDR2: MNHEY, SVGEGT. It was with random hexamers that about 0.45 to 1 ug RNA was reverse transcribed. A multiplex approach, immunoSEQ multiplex PCR, amplified TCR beta CDR3 across 54 Vbeta and 13 Jbeta. Via MiXCR, TCRdb re-called the immunoSEQ multiplex PCR reads, giving one row per CDR3 protein. The sample holds fewer than 150,000 distinct CDR3 sequences, nearly 95% seen once. What was sequenced was CD8+ T cells from PBMCs. The rearrangement uses TRBV6-2 or TRBV6-3 and TRBJ2-5; 9 bases map to TRBD1. The clonotype comes from a human donor in good health. CDR3 DNA sequence: TGTGCCAGCCGTAGAGGGGACAGGGAACAAGAGACCCAGTACTTC. This encodes CASRRGDREQETQYF.